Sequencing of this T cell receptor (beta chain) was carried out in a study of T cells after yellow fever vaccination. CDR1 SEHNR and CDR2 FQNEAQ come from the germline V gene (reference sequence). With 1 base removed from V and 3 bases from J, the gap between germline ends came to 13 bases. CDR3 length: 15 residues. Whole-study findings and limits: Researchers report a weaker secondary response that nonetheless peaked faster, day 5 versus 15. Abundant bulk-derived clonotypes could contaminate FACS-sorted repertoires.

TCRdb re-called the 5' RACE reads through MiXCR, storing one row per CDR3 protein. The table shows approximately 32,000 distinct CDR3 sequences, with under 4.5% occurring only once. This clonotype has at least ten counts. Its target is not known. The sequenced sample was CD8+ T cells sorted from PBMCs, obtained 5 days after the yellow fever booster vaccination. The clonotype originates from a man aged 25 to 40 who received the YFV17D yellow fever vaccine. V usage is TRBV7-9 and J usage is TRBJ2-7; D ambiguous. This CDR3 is CASSLESSWGYEQYF. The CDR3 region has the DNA TGTGCCAGCAGCTTAGAAAGTTCTTGGGGCTACGAGCAGTACTTC. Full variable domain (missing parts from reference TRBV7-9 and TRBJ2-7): DTGVSQNPRHKITKRGQNVTFRCDPISEHNRLYWYRQTLGQGPEFLTYFQNEAQLEKSRLLSDRFSAERPKGSFSTLEIQRTEQGDSAMYLCASSLESSWGYEQYFGPGTRLTVT.